This entry describes one T cell receptor beta chain. The data stem from a study of cytomegalovirus exposure and HLA in healthy donors. Germline V gives CDR1 SGHVT, CDR2 SQSDAQ. The CDR3 runs to 16 residues. With 5 bases clipped from V and 1 base from J, the junction kept 5 bases outside the gene matches. The PCR ran on 60 Vbeta and 13 Jbeta primers. TCRdb keeps only in-frame clones here, not all; method: immunoSEQ multiplex PCR. The sample consists of some 98,000 clones, roughly 80% of them appearing once. The rearrangement links TRBV7-4 to TRBJ2-2, with 9 bases matching TRBD1. What was sequenced was PBMCs. This receptor was taken from a female donor in good health and CMV-seronegative. The CDR3 DNA sequence: TGTGCCAGCAGCCACTGGGACAGGGAGAACACCGGGGAGCTGTTTTTT. Protein: CASSHWDRENTGELFF.